The present TCR beta chain was sequenced within a study of CD8+ T cells in alopecia areata. Study as a whole: Tofacitinib administration to treated patients was oral, at 5 to 10 mg twice daily.

Regarding the study as a whole: Lesional scalp, notably in alopecia totalis/universalis, had clonality above that of normal scalp.

On this clone itself: What it recognizes is unknown.

The germline gives CDR1 SGHRS, CDR2 YFSETQ. The CDR3 sequence is 13 residues long. V was trimmed by 0 bases and J by 9 bases, leaving 10 bases between them. cDNA prepared by RNA extraction and subsequent reverse transcription served as the template for sequencing. Assay used: immunoSEQ multiplex PCR; TCRdb lists only in-frame clones, some missing. The sample holds more than 75,000 clones, around 45% seen once. Cell sorting was applied to PBMCs, and CD4+ and CD8+ T cells were collected. The TCR sequence derives from a human donor with alopecia areata. Sequencing input: CD4+ T cells sorted from blood. The V call is TRBV5-1, the J call TRBJ2-1; a weak D match, TRBD2 (6 bases). CDR3 sequence reads: CASSLVVGGEQFF. DNA for the CDR3: TGCGCCAGCAGCTTGGTTGTCGGGGGTGAGCAGTTCTTC.